This TCR beta chain was retrieved from a study of CD8+ T cells in alopecia areata. Extraction and reverse transcription of RNA yielded cDNA as the sequencing template. Assay: immunoSEQ multiplex PCR; the TCRdb copy retains only in-frame clones and omits some. The profile shows fewer than 250,000 clones, less than 50% of them singletons. The treatment: oral pan-JAK inhibitor, 5-10 mg twice daily. This clone has a handful of counts. The V and J ends lost 5 bases and 6 bases, in that order; junction bases with no gene match: 10. CDR1 is MDHEN, CDR2 SYDVKM, per germline. The CDR3 contains 15 residues. This specimen consisted of CD4+ T cells sorted from blood, obtained at roughly week 38, from a patient treated with tofacitinib. The receptor's source is a human donor with alopecia areata. The chain carries TRBV28 and TRBJ2-5; 9 positions match TRBD1. CDR3 DNA: TGTGCCAGCAGTCCCCGGAACAGGGGGCGGAAGACCCAGTACTTC. Translating gives CASSPRNRGRKTQYF.